The rows below give T cell receptor beta chains drawn from one sample of a study of PD-1 blockade in classical Hodgkin lymphoma. The assay was immunoSEQ multiplex PCR, and TCRdb's table has in-frame clones only and misses some. The data contain more than 55,000 clones, 88% of them seen just once; the ten biggest clones take up less than 6.5%. The sequencing used peripheral blood mononuclear cells (PBMCs), collected before the second cycle of nivolumab. Every receptor here comes from a human donor with classical Hodgkin lymphoma. Each CDR3 is given with its conserved first and last residue. Fields, in order: V gene, CDR3 length, D gene, J gene, clone size, CDR3 DNA, CDR3 protein. The D gene is left open where the match is weak. Clone size is stated in some rows and not others, as once, few, many or a class when expanded.

TRBV6-5,15,TRBD1,TRBJ1-2,NA,TGTGCCAGCACACCCTTACAGGGGGCTCTTGATGGCTACACCTTC,CASTPLQGALDGYTF
TRBV7-9,15,TRBD1,TRBJ2-2,NA,TGTGCCAGCAGCGGATGGACAGGAAACACCGGGGAGCTGTTTTTT,CASSGWTGNTGELFF
TRBV5-1,14,NA,TRBJ1-1,NA,TGCGCCAGCAGCCCCGGGACACTGAACACTGAAGCTTTCTTT,CASSPGTLNTEAFF
TRBV5-1,15,NA,TRBJ2-2,NA,TGCGCCAGCAGCTCGACAGGATCGAACACCGGGGAGCTGTTTTTT,CASSSTGSNTGELFF
TRBV7-8,17,NA,TRBJ2-7,NA,TGTGCCAGCAGCTTAGTTTCACAGAAACTAAATCCCTACGAGCAGTACTTC,CASSLVSQKLNPYEQYF
TRBV5-3,17,NA,TRBJ2-1,NA,TGTGCCAGAAGCTTGGAATGGCGGAGATGGGACTACAATGAGCAGTTCTTC,CARSLEWRRWDYNEQFF
TRBV6-5,14,TRBD2,TRBJ2-1,NA,TGTGCCAGCAGGGGACTAGCGGGGGTCAATGAGCAGTTCTTC,CASRGLAGVNEQFF
TRBV18,11,NA,TRBJ2-2,NA,TGTGCCAGCTCACCAACCGGGGAGCTGTTTTTT,CASSPTGELFF
TRBV7-9,16,TRBD1,TRBJ1-2,NA,TGTGCCAGCAGCTTATCTAGTACCTGGACAGGCTATGGCTACACCTTC,CASSLSSTWTGYGYTF
TRBV5-1,14,NA,TRBJ2-1,once,TGCGCCAGCAGCTTGGTTGATTCAAGGAATGAGCAGTTCTTC,CASSLVDSRNEQFF
TRBV5-1,15,NA,TRBJ2-2,NA,TGCGCCAGCAGCTTGGGGGGCCCGAGCACCGGGGAGCTGTTTTTT,CASSLGGPSTGELFF